These 17 T cell receptor beta chains were all obtained from the same sample, sequenced in a study of blood T cell repertoires in COVID-19 (TCRdb year 2020). The protocol used for the library was the immunoSEQ multiplex PCR assay. This is the immuneACCESS table as TCRdb keeps it, with only in-frame sequences that have V and J called. A part of the clones is gone; compared with another copy, unresolved V genes explain less than half, and the rest is unexplained. The sample table contains 90,000 to 120,000 clones; only one count was recorded for around 82% of them. The leading ten clones occupy roughly 4.3% of the sample. The sequenced sample consisted of peripheral blood. The origin of the receptors is a human donor in a cohort sampled during active COVID-19.

This clone has more than one count but fewer than ten. Compared with germline, one end of the junction differs, possibly owing to a read error. V gene TRBV6-5 combines with J gene TRBJ2-3; possibly TRBD2 for D (5 bases). The germline V gene has CDR1 MNHEY and CDR2 SVGAGI. The CDR3 covers 14 residues. DNA for the CDR3: TGTGCCAGCAGTGACTCTTTCCCGGGGGATACGCAGTATTTT. It encodes CASSDSFPGDTQYF.

The chain joins TRBV28 to TRBJ1-5, with TRBD1 matching 7 bases. This CDR3 contains 12 residues. Germline CDR1 and CDR2: MDHEN and SYDVKM. CDR3 DNA: TGTGCGGCAGGGGGTCGCAATCAGCCCCAGCATTTT. Protein product: CAAGGRNQPQHF.

This clone came up once. The chain joins TRBV5-1 to TRBJ1-2; possibly TRBD1 for D (5 bases). Trimming removed 5 bases at V and 3 bases at J, with 14 bases between. This CDR3 has 14 residues. Per germline, CDR1 SGHRS and CDR2 YFSETQ. CDR3 coding DNA: TGCGCCAGCAGGCTAACAGGCGGGGACTATGGCTACACCTTC. Its protein product is CASRLTGGDYGYTF.

J is TRBJ1-2 and V is TRBV27, with D perhaps matching TRBD1 (6 bases). V gave up 6 bases and J gave up 5 bases, with 16 bases separating them. The CDR3 sequence is 14 residues long. Germline loops: CDR1 MNHEY, CDR2 SMNVEV (reference sequence). DNA of the CDR3: TGTGCCAGCAGCCTCACCCTCGGACAGTATGGCTACACCTTC. It codes for CASSLTLGQYGYTF.

The rearrangement uses TRBV7-2 and TRBJ2-1; 10 bases are shared with TRBD1. The V gene end was trimmed by 1 base and the J gene end by 3 bases; junction bases not matched to a gene: 3. CDR3 length: 16 residues. Per the germline V gene, CDR1 is SGHTA and CDR2 is FQGNSA. The CDR3 reads CASSLGTGGNYNEQFF. The CDR3 DNA is TGTGCCAGCAGCTTAGGGACAGGGGGGAACTACAATGAGCAGTTCTTC.

The chain joins TRBV2 to TRBJ2-7, with 7 positions matching TRBD2. CDR1 SNHLY and CDR2 FYNNEI come from the germline V gene. The CDR3 consists of 15 residues. V shed 1 base, J shed 3 bases, and the junction held 6 bases outside the gene matches. The CDR3 is CASSEGAGFLYEQYF. DNA for the CDR3: TGTGCCAGCAGTGAAGGAGCGGGATTCCTCTACGAGCAGTACTTC.

The chain has TRBV7-3 and TRBJ2-5; no definite D call. The germline V and J ends were trimmed by 2 bases and 2 bases, with 9 bases remaining between them. Germline V gene data show CDR1 as SGHTA and CDR2 as FQGTGA. There are 14 residues in the CDR3. CDR3 sequence reads: CASSLGVSQETQYF. The DNA for the CDR3 is TGTGCCAGCAGCTTAGGAGTTTCTCAAGAGACCCAGTACTTC. Variable domain in full (rest from reference TRBV7-3 and TRBJ2-5): GAGVSQTPSNKVTEKGKYVELRCDPISGHTALYWYRQSLGQGPEFLIYFQGTGAADDSGLPNDRFFAVRPEGSVSTLKIQRTERGDSAVYLCASSLGVSQETQYFGPGTRLLVL.

This clone was picked up one time. The genes are TRBV7-8 and TRBJ2-7; D may be TRBD1 (6 bases). Germline assignment: CDR1 SGHVS and CDR2 FQNEAQ. V dropped 1 base and J dropped 2 bases, with 6 bases sitting between them. The CDR3 covers 13 residues. In DNA, the CDR3 is TGTGCCAGCAGCTTAGACAGGGCCTACGAGCAGTACTTC. This translates into CASSLDRAYEQYF.

V usage is TRBV23-1 and J usage is TRBJ2-7; TRBD1 might be the D (8 bases). TRBV23-1 carries the ORF label, with uncertain function. Trimming took off 4 bases at V and 6 bases at J, with 22 bases between the two ends. The CDR3 is 16 residues long. Written as DNA, the CDR3 is TGCGCCAGCAGTCCATCCCAGGGGGCTGGCGGGGGCGAGCAGTACGTC. Its protein is CASSPSQGAGGGEQYV.

This rearrangement joins TRBV30 to TRBJ1-6; no reliable D call. CDR1 is GTSNPN and CDR2 is SVGIG in the germline V gene (reference sequence). With 0 bases removed from V and 5 bases from J, the gap between germline ends came to 11 bases. This CDR3 comprises 15 residues. The CDR3 nucleotides are TGTGCCTGGAGTGTACGGGCGACTAATAATTCACCCCTCCACTTT. It translates to CAWSVRATNNSPLHF.

This sequence joins TRBV15 and TRBJ2-3, with a weak D call TRBD2 (6 bases). This CDR3 spans 16 amino acids. Trimming cost V 0 bases and J 5 bases, with 15 bases left between them. Germline V gene sequence: CDR1 LNHNV, CDR2 YYDKDF (reference sequence). CDR3 sequence reads: CATSRDLGGVGDTQYF. The CDR3 nucleotides read TGTGCCACCAGCAGAGATCTCGGGGGAGTGGGAGATACGCAGTATTTT.

The V call is TRBV2, the J call TRBJ2-5, with 12 bases identical to TRBD2. The V segment lost 1 base and the J segment 2 bases; nucleotides outside the gene matches: 8. Germline CDR1 SNHLY, CDR2 FYNNEI. This CDR3 spans 18 amino acids. In nucleotides, the CDR3 is TGTGCCAGCAGTGAAGGGGTACTAGCGGGAGGAAGGCAAGAGACCCAGTACTTC. Translation gives CASSEGVLAGGRQETQYF. The full variable domain, rest sourced from reference TRBV2 and TRBJ2-5, is EPEVTQTPSHQVTQMGQEVILRCVPISNHLYFYWYRQILGQKVEFLVSFYNNEISEKSEIFDDQFSVERPDGSNFTLKIRSTKLEDSAMYFCASSEGVLAGGRQETQYFGPGTRLLVL.

The chain combines TRBV10-3 with TRBJ2-1; no clear D. V gave up 8 bases and J gave up 6 bases, with 8 bases separating them. CDR3 length: 11 amino acids. Germline V gene lookup returns CDR1 ENHRY and CDR2 SYGVKD. The CDR3 protein is CAIGQVNEQFF. In nucleotides, the CDR3 is TGTGCCATCGGGCAGGTCAATGAGCAGTTCTTC.

The gene calls are TRBV3-1 (or the pseudogene TRBV3-2) and TRBJ1-4; D is uncertain. Trimming took 5 bases from V and 4 from J, leaving 11 bases between them. Germline lookup yields CDR1 LGHDT and CDR2 YNNKEL (reference sequence). The CDR3 extends over 14 amino acids. CDR3 DNA: TGTGCCAGCAGCACACGCGGCCATAATGAAAAACTGTTTTTT. As protein: CASSTRGHNEKLFF.

This rearrangement joins TRBV11-2 to TRBJ2-5; TRBD1 might be the D (5 bases). Germline assignment: CDR1 SGHAT and CDR2 FQNNGV. The CDR3 totals 15 residues. The V end was cut by 7 bases, the J end by 1 base, with 16 bases between. The CDR3 DNA is TGTGCCAGCACCACTTCAGGGAACCCCCAAGAGACCCAGTACTTC. Its protein is CASTTSGNPQETQYF.

This rearrangement joins TRBV7-2 to TRBJ1-4, with TRBD1 matching 10 bases. V lost 1 base, J lost 7 bases, and 3 bases stayed unmatched. In germline, CDR1 is SGHTA, CDR2 FQGNSA. The CDR3 runs to 15 residues. CDR3 DNA: TGTGCCAGCAGCTTAGTAGGACAGGGGGGTGAAAAACTGTTTTTT. As protein: CASSLVGQGGEKLFF.

The genes are TRBV3-1 (or the pseudogene TRBV3-2) and TRBJ2-2; 7 nucleotides agree with TRBD2. Losses at the gene ends were 8 bases for V and 4 bases for J; bases not matched to a gene: 7. The germline V gene encodes CDR1 LGHDT and CDR2 YNNKEL (reference sequence). This CDR3 contains 14 residues. As DNA, the CDR3 is TGTGCCAGCTCGACGGGGGGAATCACCGGGGAGCTGTTTTTT. It encodes CASSTGGITGELFF.